This T cell receptor beta chain came from a study of blood T cell repertoires in COVID-19. Study background: COVID-19 samples, acute and convalescent, were from the United States, Italy and Spain. The cDNA or gDNA used as material had been derived from T cells, B-cell-depleted T cells, or PBMCs.

The CDR3 is 15 amino acids. The J segment lost 3 bases and the V segment lost 5 bases, leaving 9 bases of the junction unmatched. CDR1 SGHVS and CDR2 FQNEAQ come from the germline V gene. Source study methods: Nucleated cell number was recorded as an estimate derived from reference gene primer amplification. Method: immunoSEQ multiplex PCR; TCRdb's copy keeps in-frame clones and lacks some. The DNA gave D and trimming, while V, J and clone size come from that table. Among around 200,000 clones, 70% to 90% were seen once, and the ten largest hold approximately 1%. Sequences were obtained from peripheral blood. This chain joins TRBV7-8 and TRBJ2-7; the match to TRBD1 covers 8 bases. This TCR derives from a man aged 25 to 40 with acute or convalescent COVID-19. The CDR3 DNA reads TGTGCCAGCAGCCCAGGGGCAGGGGGCAGCTACGAGCAGTACTTC. Translation: CASSPGAGGSYEQYF. Combining the CDR3 with reference TRBV7-8 and TRBJ2-7 gives the whole variable domain GAGVSQSPRYKVAKRGQDVALRCDPISGHVSLFWYQQALGQGPEFLTYFQNEAQLDKSGLPSDRFFAERPEGSVSTLKIQRTQQEDSAVYLCASSPGAGGSYEQYFGPGTRLTVT.